Listed below are T cell receptor beta chains from one sample, sequenced in a study of OX40 agonist ivuxolimab in advanced cancers. Sequencing used immunoSEQ multiplex PCR; TCRdb keeps in-frame clones, though not all of them. This sample has 36,000 or so clones, with around 77% found just once. Source: CD4+ or CD8+ T cells sorted from blood, taken in a trial of the OX40 agonist ivuxolimab. These receptors originate from an adult with an advanced solid tumor such as melanoma, head and neck, liver or kidney cancer. Both conserved end residues are part of each CDR3. A D gene is named only where the DNA matches it firmly. Rows give clone size only sometimes, using once, few, many, or a class for an expanded clone.

J gene: TRBJ2-7
V gene: TRBV4-3
D gene: NA
clone size: NA
CDR3 protein: CASSQDAGEQYF
CDR3 DNA: TGCGCCAGCAGCCAAGATGCGGGCGAGCAGTACTTC

J gene: TRBJ2-1
V gene: TRBV7-9
D gene: TRBD2
clone size: NA
CDR3 protein: CASSDPVAGREQFF
CDR3 DNA: TGTGCCAGCAGCGATCCAGTAGCGGGGAGAGAGCAGTTCTTC

J gene: TRBJ1-2
V gene: TRBV4-3
D gene: NA
clone size: NA
CDR3 protein: CASSQDMEDPLYGGTF
CDR3 DNA: TGCGCCAGCAGCCAAGATATGGAGGACCCTCTCTATGGGGGCACCTTC

J gene: TRBJ1-5
V gene: TRBV14
D gene: NA
clone size: NA
CDR3 protein: CASSQGRPLRPQHF
CDR3 DNA: TGTGCCAGCAGCCAGGGGCGGCCCCTTCGACCCCAGCATTTT

J gene: TRBJ2-2
V gene: TRBV19
D gene: NA
clone size: NA
CDR3 protein: CASSIGWAGELFF
CDR3 DNA: TGTGCCAGTAGTATAGGATGGGCCGGGGAGCTGTTTTTT

J gene: TRBJ2-3
V gene: TRBV4-1
D gene: TRBD2
clone size: once
CDR3 protein: CASTELLAGGPTDTQYF
CDR3 DNA: TGCGCCAGCACCGAATTACTAGCGGGAGGGCCAACGGATACGCAGTATTTT

J gene: TRBJ2-7
V gene: TRBV6-5
D gene: TRBD2
clone size: NA
CDR3 protein: CASSPGLAGYEQYF
CDR3 DNA: TGTGCCAGCAGTCCGGGACTAGCGGGCTACGAGCAGTACTTC

J gene: TRBJ1-2
V gene: TRBV5-1
D gene: NA
clone size: NA
CDR3 protein: CASSFRDNYGYTF
CDR3 DNA: TGCGCCAGCAGCTTCCGGGACAACTATGGCTACACCTTC

J gene: TRBJ2-7
V gene: TRBV5-5
D gene: TRBD1
clone size: few
CDR3 protein: CASSWTGGWDEQYF
CDR3 DNA: TGTGCCAGCAGCTGGACAGGGGGCTGGGACGAGCAGTACTTC

J gene: TRBJ1-2
V gene: TRBV10-2
D gene: NA
clone size: few
CDR3 protein: CASGGGSYGYTF
CDR3 DNA: TGCGCCAGCGGGGGGGGGTCCTATGGCTACACCTTC

J gene: TRBJ1-6
V gene: TRBV7-9
D gene: NA
clone size: few
CDR3 protein: CASSPYHEDSPLHF
CDR3 DNA: TGTGCCAGCAGCCCCTACCATGAGGATTCACCCCTCCACTTT

J gene: TRBJ2-1
V gene: TRBV5-6
D gene: NA
clone size: NA
CDR3 protein: CASTPGLSYNEQFF
CDR3 DNA: TGTGCCAGCACCCCCGGCCTGTCCTACAATGAGCAGTTCTTC

J gene: TRBJ2-7
V gene: TRBV4-2
D gene: NA
clone size: once
CDR3 protein: CASSQQVSYEQYF
CDR3 DNA: TGTGCCAGCAGCCAACAGGTATCCTACGAGCAGTACTTC

J gene: TRBJ2-1
V gene: TRBV4-1
D gene: TRBD2
clone size: NA
CDR3 protein: CASSHIPGLAGLSYNEQFF
CDR3 DNA: TGCGCCAGCAGCCACATCCCGGGACTAGCGGGATTAAGTTACAATGAGCAGTTCTTC

J gene: TRBJ2-7
V gene: TRBV2
D gene: NA
clone size: NA
CDR3 protein: CASSEDSEQYF
CDR3 DNA: TGTGCCAGCAGTGAAGACTCGGAGCAGTACTTC

J gene: TRBJ2-7
V gene: TRBV10-2
D gene: NA
clone size: NA
CDR3 protein: CASSLFRAYEQYF
CDR3 DNA: TGCGCCAGCAGCTTATTCAGGGCCTACGAGCAGTACTTC

J gene: TRBJ2-5
V gene: TRBV27
D gene: TRBD1
clone size: NA
CDR3 protein: CASGAGTGLETQYF
CDR3 DNA: TGTGCCAGCGGAGCCGGGACAGGTTTAGAGACCCAGTACTTC

J gene: TRBJ2-7
V gene: TRBV2
D gene: NA
clone size: NA
CDR3 protein: CASSETGDLYEQYF
CDR3 DNA: TGTGCCAGCAGTGAAACGGGGGACCTCTACGAGCAGTACTTC

J gene: TRBJ2-3
V gene: TRBV19
D gene: TRBD1
clone size: NA
CDR3 protein: CASSSLSSSGQATDTQYF
CDR3 DNA: TGTGCCAGTAGTAGCTTAAGTTCATCCGGACAGGCCACAGATACGCAGTATTTT

J gene: TRBJ2-7
V gene: TRBV2
D gene: NA
clone size: NA
CDR3 protein: CASSNNYEQYF
CDR3 DNA: TGTGCCAGCAGTAACAACTACGAGCAGTACTTC

J gene: TRBJ1-1
V gene: TRBV7-6
D gene: NA
clone size: NA
CDR3 protein: CASSPPNQPYTEAFF
CDR3 DNA: TGTGCCAGCAGCCCACCGAACCAGCCGTACACTGAAGCTTTCTTT

J gene: TRBJ2-1
V gene: TRBV4-2
D gene: TRBD2
clone size: NA
CDR3 protein: CASSQDVVGGRNEQFF
CDR3 DNA: TGTGCCAGCAGCCAAGACGTCGTGGGCGGGAGGAATGAGCAGTTCTTC

J gene: TRBJ2-1
V gene: TRBV28
D gene: TRBD2
clone size: NA
CDR3 protein: CASSLKGVWRTLAGEGNEQFF
CDR3 DNA: TGTGCCAGCAGTTTAAAGGGGGTTTGGCGGACACTAGCGGGAGAAGGCAATGAGCAGTTCTTC

J gene: TRBJ1-1
V gene: TRBV4-3
D gene: NA
clone size: NA
CDR3 protein: CASSQDPNTEAFF
CDR3 DNA: TGCGCCAGCAGCCAAGACCCGAACACTGAAGCTTTCTTT

J gene: TRBJ1-2
V gene: TRBV4-1
D gene: NA
clone size: NA
CDR3 protein: CASSQDLRGMNYGYTF
CDR3 DNA: TGCGCCAGCAGCCAAGATCTTAGGGGAATGAACTATGGCTACACCTTC

J gene: TRBJ2-1
V gene: TRBV7-9
D gene: NA
clone size: NA
CDR3 protein: CASQGGSNYNEQFF
CDR3 DNA: TGTGCGAGCCAAGGGGGTTCCAATTACAATGAGCAGTTCTTC

J gene: TRBJ2-3
V gene: TRBV7-2
D gene: NA
clone size: few
CDR3 protein: CASSLHRLTDTQYF
CDR3 DNA: TGTGCCAGCAGCTTACACAGGCTCACAGATACGCAGTATTTT

J gene: TRBJ2-1
V gene: TRBV30
D gene: TRBD2
clone size: NA
CDR3 protein: CAWSVRLWSGGADEQFF
CDR3 DNA: TGTGCCTGGAGTGTACGATTATGGAGCGGGGGGGCCGATGAGCAGTTCTTC

J gene: TRBJ1-1
V gene: TRBV10-2
D gene: NA
clone size: NA
CDR3 protein: CASSEVTFTEAFF
CDR3 DNA: TGCGCCAGCAGTGAGGTGACTTTCACTGAAGCTTTCTTT

J gene: TRBJ2-7
V gene: TRBV5-4
D gene: TRBD1
clone size: few
CDR3 protein: CASSLPGQGIYEQYF
CDR3 DNA: TGTGCCAGCAGCTTGCCCGGACAGGGAATCTACGAGCAGTACTTC

J gene: TRBJ1-5
V gene: TRBV28
D gene: NA
clone size: NA
CDR3 protein: CASTVAGNQPQHF
CDR3 DNA: TGTGCCAGCACCGTTGCGGGCAATCAGCCCCAGCATTTT

J gene: TRBJ1-1
V gene: TRBV25-1
D gene: TRBD1
clone size: NA
CDR3 protein: CASVDRDTEAFF
CDR3 DNA: TGTGCCAGTGTCGACAGGGACACTGAAGCTTTCTTT

J gene: TRBJ2-2
V gene: TRBV2
D gene: NA
clone size: NA
CDR3 protein: CAIIDRHTGELFF
CDR3 DNA: TGTGCCATCATAGACAGGCACACCGGGGAGCTGTTTTTT

J gene: TRBJ1-2
V gene: TRBV4-3
D gene: TRBD1
clone size: NA
CDR3 protein: CASSPGGQGTYYGYTF
CDR3 DNA: TGCGCCAGCAGCCCCGGGGGACAGGGGACGTATTATGGCTACACCTTC

J gene: TRBJ2-1
V gene: TRBV7-9
D gene: TRBD2
clone size: few
CDR3 protein: CATLGLAGGVYYNEQFF
CDR3 DNA: TGTGCCACCCTGGGGCTAGCGGGGGGAGTCTACTACAATGAGCAGTTCTTC

J gene: TRBJ2-4
V gene: TRBV10-3
D gene: NA
clone size: NA
CDR3 protein: CAISESVGQGNIQYF
CDR3 DNA: TGTGCCATCAGTGAGTCGGTGGGGCAGGGAAACATTCAGTACTTC

J gene: TRBJ1-4
V gene: TRBV6-5
D gene: NA
clone size: NA
CDR3 protein: CASSYSGDSVNEKLFF
CDR3 DNA: TGTGCCAGCAGTTACTCAGGGGACTCGGTGAATGAAAAACTGTTTTTT

J gene: TRBJ2-2
V gene: TRBV27
D gene: NA
clone size: NA
CDR3 protein: CASPDAHRANINTGELFF
CDR3 DNA: TGTGCCAGCCCCGACGCACACAGGGCAAATATCAACACCGGGGAGCTGTTTTTT

J gene: TRBJ1-5
V gene: TRBV4-1
D gene: TRBD1
clone size: few
CDR3 protein: CASSFRDSLNQPQHF
CDR3 DNA: TGCGCCAGCAGCTTCCGGGACAGCCTCAATCAGCCCCAGCATTTT

J gene: TRBJ2-3
V gene: TRBV12-2
D gene: NA
clone size: NA
CDR3 protein: CASRHGQGGTDTQYF
CDR3 DNA: TGTGCAAGTCGCCACGGACAGGGTGGCACAGATACGCAGTATTTT

J gene: TRBJ2-7
V gene: TRBV6-6
D gene: TRBD1
clone size: NA
CDR3 protein: CASSPQGYEQYF
CDR3 DNA: TGTGCCAGCAGTCCACAGGGGTACGAGCAGTACTTC

J gene: TRBJ2-3
V gene: TRBV5-6
D gene: TRBD1
clone size: NA
CDR3 protein: CASSLAGTEDGTDTQYF
CDR3 DNA: TGTGCCAGCAGCTTGGCCGGGACAGAGGATGGCACAGATACGCAGTATTTT

J gene: TRBJ1-2
V gene: TRBV27
D gene: NA
clone size: NA
CDR3 protein: CASGAGLGYGYTF
CDR3 DNA: TGTGCCTCCGGCGCAGGGTTGGGCTATGGCTACACCTTC

J gene: TRBJ2-1
V gene: TRBV2
D gene: TRBD2
clone size: few
CDR3 protein: CASSDPSGGYNEQFF
CDR3 DNA: TGTGCCAGCAGTGACCCCAGCGGGGGGTACAATGAGCAGTTCTTC

J gene: TRBJ2-7
V gene: TRBV27
D gene: NA
clone size: NA
CDR3 protein: CASSSGEGYEQYF
CDR3 DNA: TGTGCCAGCAGTAGCGGCGAGGGCTACGAGCAGTACTTC

J gene: TRBJ2-7
V gene: TRBV13
D gene: NA
clone size: NA
CDR3 protein: CASSLAGYEQYF
CDR3 DNA: TGTGCCAGCAGCTTAGCCGGATACGAGCAGTACTTC

J gene: TRBJ1-2
V gene: TRBV2
D gene: NA
clone size: NA
CDR3 protein: CASREGRSANYGYTF
CDR3 DNA: TGTGCCAGCAGGGAGGGACGATCAGCTAACTATGGCTACACCTTC

J gene: TRBJ2-5
V gene: TRBV28
D gene: NA
clone size: NA
CDR3 protein: CASTLLTSMGETQYF
CDR3 DNA: TGTGCCAGCACCCTCCTCACTAGCATGGGAGAGACCCAGTACTTC